This record looks at one T cell receptor beta chain sequence and its context. Its antigen is not identified. Naive CD8 isolation took CD45RO-negative cells positively selected for CCR7 and excluded terminally differentiated effector memory CD45RA+ cells. This specimen comes from a study of shared clonotypes between healthy human individuals. Overall study results and limits: Clonotype sharing levels among donors were expected to vary with sequencing depth. A handful of donors showed sharing of approximately 5% of naive CD4 clonotypes.

The CDR3 covers 19 residues. Trimming shortened V by 1 base and J by 0 bases, and 19 bases separated the two germline ends. The germline V gene has CDR1 MDHEN and CDR2 SYDVKM. Authors' methods: From ImmunoSEQ came sequences covering only the junction and carrying no quality scores, so filtering differed. Only in-frame clones appear in the TCRdb table, and some are missing; sequencing was by immunoSEQ multiplex PCR. V and J calls and clone size follow that table, whereas D and trimming were derived from the DNA. The table records 800,000 or so clones, 90% to 98% of them present only once. The chain has TRBV28 and TRBJ1-5; weak D call: TRBD1 (6 bases). This sequence was found in a man between 25 and 39 years old in good health. Source material: naive CD8+ T cells sorted from blood. In DNA form, the CDR3 reads TGTGCCAGCAGTTTATTTGGGGGGGCCACCCCCCGTAGCAATCAGCCCCAGCATTTT. Translated: CASSLFGGATPRSNQPQHF.